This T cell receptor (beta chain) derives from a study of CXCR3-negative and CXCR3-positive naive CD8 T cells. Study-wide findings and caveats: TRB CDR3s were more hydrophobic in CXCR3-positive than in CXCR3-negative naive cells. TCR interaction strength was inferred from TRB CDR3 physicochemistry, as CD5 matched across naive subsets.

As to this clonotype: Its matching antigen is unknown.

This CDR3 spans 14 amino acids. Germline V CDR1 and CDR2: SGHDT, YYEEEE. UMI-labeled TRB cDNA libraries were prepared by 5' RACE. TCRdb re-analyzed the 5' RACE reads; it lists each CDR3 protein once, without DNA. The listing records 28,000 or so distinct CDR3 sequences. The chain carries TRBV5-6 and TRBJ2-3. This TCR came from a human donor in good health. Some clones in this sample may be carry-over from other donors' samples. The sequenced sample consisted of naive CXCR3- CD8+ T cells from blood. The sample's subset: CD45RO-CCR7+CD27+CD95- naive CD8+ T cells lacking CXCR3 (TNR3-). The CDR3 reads CASSFNGRTDTQYF.